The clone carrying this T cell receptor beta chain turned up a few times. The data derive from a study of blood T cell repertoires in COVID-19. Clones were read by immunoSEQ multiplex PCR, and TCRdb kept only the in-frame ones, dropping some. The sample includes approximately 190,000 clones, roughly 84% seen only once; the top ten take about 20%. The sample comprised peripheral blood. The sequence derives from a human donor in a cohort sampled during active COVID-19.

CDR3 bases: TGTGCCAGCAGCGCGGCCCAGGGCGTTATCCACGAGCAGTACTTC. Translating gives CASSAAQGVIHEQYF. This chain links TRBV7-9 with TRBJ2-7; D may be TRBD1 (5 bases). The CDR3 is made up of 15 amino acids. V lost 5 bases and J lost 5, with 19 bases in between. Germline V lookup: CDR1 SEHNR, CDR2 FQNEAQ (reference sequence).